Here is one T cell receptor (beta chain) with its context. The target antigen is unknown. The sample is drawn from a study of blood T cells in healthy people across ages. Alongside a J-beta primer mix, a sample-barcoded 5' primer served in a second PCR lasting about 6 to 11 cycles. The study obtained at least 2.5 million CDR3-containing paired-end reads from every sample. TCRdb ran MiXCR on the 5' RACE reads and lists one entry per CDR3 protein. Here the sample spans approximately 1.5 million distinct CDR3 sequences, 34% being singletons. Healthy Caucasian individuals from Russia aged roughly 6 to 90 served as donors. General study findings and limits: In older individuals, TCR beta diversity per million T cells was lower, falling roughly linearly with age.

CDR1 is ENHRY and CDR2 is SYGVKD in the germline V gene. Trimming left V 0 bases short and J 0 bases short, with 9 bases between. The CDR3 consists of 16 residues. Sequencing was performed on blood. The TCR sequence derives from a woman aged 25 to 39 in good health. The J gene is TRBJ1-3, the V gene TRBV10-3, with a possible D match to TRBD1 (5 bases). CDR3 sequence (DNA): TGTGCCATCAGTGAGTCGTATCAGGGCTCTGGAAACACCATATATTTT. Protein sequence: CAISESYQGSGNTIYF.